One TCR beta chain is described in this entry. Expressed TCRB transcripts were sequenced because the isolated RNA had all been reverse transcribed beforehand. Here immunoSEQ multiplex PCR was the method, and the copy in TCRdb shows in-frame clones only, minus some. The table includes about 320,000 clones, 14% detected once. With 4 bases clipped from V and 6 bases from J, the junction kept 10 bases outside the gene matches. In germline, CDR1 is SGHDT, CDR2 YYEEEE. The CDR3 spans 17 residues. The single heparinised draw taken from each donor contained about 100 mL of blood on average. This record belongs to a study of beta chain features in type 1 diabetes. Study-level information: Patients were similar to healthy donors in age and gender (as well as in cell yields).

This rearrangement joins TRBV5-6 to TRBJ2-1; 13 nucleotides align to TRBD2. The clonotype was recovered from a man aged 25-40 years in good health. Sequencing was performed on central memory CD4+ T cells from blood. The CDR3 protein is CASSPMGGLAGPNEQFF. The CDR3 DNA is TGTGCCAGCAGCCCAATGGGGGGACTAGCGGGACCCAATGAGCAGTTCTTC.